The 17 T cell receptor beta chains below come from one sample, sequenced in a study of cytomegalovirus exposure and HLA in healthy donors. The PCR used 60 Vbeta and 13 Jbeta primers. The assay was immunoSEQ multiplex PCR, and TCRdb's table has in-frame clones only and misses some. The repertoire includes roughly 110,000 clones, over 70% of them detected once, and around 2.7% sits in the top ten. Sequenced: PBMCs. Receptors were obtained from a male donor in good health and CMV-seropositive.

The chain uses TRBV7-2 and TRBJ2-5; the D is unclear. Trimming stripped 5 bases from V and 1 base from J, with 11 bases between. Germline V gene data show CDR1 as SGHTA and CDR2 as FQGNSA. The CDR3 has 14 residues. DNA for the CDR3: TGTGCCAGCAGCACCCTGACGGGCCAAGAGACCCAGTACTTC. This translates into CASSTLTGQETQYF.

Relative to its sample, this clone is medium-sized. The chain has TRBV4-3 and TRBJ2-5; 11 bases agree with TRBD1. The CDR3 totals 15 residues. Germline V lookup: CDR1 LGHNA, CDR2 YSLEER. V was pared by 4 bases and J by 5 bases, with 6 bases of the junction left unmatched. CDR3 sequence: CASSPRTGGEETQYF. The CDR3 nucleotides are TGCGCCAGCAGCCCCAGGACAGGGGGCGAGGAGACCCAGTACTTC.

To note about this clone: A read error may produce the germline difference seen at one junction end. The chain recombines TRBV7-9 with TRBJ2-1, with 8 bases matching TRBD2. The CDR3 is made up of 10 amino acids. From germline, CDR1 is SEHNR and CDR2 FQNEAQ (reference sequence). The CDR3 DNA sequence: TGTGCCAGCAGTTCGGGACTAGTGGTCTTC. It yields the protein CASSSGLVVF.

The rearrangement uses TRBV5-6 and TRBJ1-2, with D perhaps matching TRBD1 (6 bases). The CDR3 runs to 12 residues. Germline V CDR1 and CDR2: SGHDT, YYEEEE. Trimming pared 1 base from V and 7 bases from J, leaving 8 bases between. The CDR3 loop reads CASSLYRAGYTF. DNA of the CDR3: TGTGCCAGCAGCTTGTACAGGGCTGGCTACACCTTC.

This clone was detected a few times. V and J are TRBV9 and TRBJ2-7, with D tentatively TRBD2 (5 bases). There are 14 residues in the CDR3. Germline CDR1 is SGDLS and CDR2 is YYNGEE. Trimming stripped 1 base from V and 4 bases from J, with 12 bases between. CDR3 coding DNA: TGTGCCAGCAGCGTACGGGGAGAACGGTACGAGCAGTACTTC. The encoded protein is CASSVRGERYEQYF.

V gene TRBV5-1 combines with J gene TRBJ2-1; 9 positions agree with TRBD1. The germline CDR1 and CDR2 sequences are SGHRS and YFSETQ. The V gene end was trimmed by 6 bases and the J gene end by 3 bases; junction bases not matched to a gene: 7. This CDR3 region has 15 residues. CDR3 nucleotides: TGCGCCAGCACAACGACAGGGGGAGACTACAATGAGCAGTTCTTC. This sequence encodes CASTTTGGDYNEQFF.

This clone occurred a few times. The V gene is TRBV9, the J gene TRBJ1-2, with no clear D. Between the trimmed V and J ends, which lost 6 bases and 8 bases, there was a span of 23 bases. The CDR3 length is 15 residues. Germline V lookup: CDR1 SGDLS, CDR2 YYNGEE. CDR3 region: CASTIGRTQLYGYTF. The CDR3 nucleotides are TGTGCCAGCACCATAGGGAGGACTCAGCTGTACGGCTACACCTTC.

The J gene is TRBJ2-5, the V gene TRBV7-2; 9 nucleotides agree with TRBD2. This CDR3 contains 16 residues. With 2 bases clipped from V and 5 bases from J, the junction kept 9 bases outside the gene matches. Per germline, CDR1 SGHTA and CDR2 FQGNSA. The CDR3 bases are TGTGCCAGCAGCTTACTCGGGAGTCTAGCGGGGGAGACCCAGTACTTC. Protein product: CASSLLGSLAGETQYF.

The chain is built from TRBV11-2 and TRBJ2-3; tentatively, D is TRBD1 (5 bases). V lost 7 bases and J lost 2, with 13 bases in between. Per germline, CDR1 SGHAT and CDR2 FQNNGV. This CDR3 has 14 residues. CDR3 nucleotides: TGTGCCAGCACCCCAGCAGGGTCCACAGATACGCAGTATTTT. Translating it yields CASTPAGSTDTQYF.

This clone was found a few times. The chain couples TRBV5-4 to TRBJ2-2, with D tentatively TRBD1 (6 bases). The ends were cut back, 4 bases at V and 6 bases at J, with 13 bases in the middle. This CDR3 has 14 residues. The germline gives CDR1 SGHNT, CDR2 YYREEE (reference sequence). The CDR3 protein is CASSRPTGPGELFF. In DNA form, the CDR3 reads TGTGCCAGCAGCCGCCCTACAGGGCCCGGGGAGCTGTTTTTT.

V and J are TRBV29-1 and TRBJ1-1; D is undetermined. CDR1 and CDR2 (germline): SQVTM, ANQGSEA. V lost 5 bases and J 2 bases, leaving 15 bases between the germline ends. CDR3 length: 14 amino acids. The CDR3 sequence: CSVPWAEINTEAFF. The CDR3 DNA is TGCAGCGTTCCTTGGGCAGAGATAAACACTGAAGCTTTCTTT.

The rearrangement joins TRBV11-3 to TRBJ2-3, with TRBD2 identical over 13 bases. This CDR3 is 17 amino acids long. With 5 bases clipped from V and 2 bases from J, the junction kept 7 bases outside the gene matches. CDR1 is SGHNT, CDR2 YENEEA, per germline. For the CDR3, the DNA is TGTGCCAGCAGCAGAGGACTAGCGGGAGTTGCCACAGATACGCAGTATTTT. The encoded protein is CASSRGLAGVATDTQYF.

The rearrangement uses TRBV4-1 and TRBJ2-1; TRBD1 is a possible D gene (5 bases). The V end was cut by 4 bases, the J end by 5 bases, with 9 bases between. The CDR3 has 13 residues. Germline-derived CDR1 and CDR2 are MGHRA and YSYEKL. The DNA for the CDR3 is TGCGCCAGCAGCCGGCCGACAGACAATGAGCAGTTCTTC. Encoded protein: CASSRPTDNEQFF.

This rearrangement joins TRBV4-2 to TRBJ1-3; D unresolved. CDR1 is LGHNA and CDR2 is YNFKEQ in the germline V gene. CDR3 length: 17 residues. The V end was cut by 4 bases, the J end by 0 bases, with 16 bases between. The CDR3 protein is CASSLTTGLISGNTIYF. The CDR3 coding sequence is TGTGCCAGCAGCCTAACCACCGGACTGATCTCTGGAAACACCATATATTTT.

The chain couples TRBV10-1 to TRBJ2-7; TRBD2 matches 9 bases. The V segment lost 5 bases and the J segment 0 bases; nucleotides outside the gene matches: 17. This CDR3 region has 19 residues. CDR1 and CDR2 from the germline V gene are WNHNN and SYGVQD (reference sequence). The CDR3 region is CASSPRRLAAPNSSYEQYF. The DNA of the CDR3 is TGCGCCAGCAGTCCGAGGAGACTAGCGGCACCCAATAGCTCCTACGAGCAGTACTTC.

CDR3 in DNA: TGCGCCAGCAGCTTGGTCAGCGTACTCTACGAGCAGTACTTC. This encodes CASSLVSVLYEQYF. The chain is built from TRBV5-1 and TRBJ2-7, with unresolved D. The length of the CDR3 is 14 residues. V was pared by 0 bases and J by 3 bases, with 10 bases between. Germline V gene sequence: CDR1 SGHRS, CDR2 YFSETQ.

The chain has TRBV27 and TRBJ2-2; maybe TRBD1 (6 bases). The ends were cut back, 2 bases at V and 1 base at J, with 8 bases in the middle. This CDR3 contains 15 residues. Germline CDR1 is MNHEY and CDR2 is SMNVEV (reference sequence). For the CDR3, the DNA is TGTGCCAGCAGTTTACTGGGACAGAACACCGGGGAGCTGTTTTTT. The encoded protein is CASSLLGQNTGELFF.